This T cell receptor (beta chain) was captured in a study of T cell responses to AZD1222 COVID-19 vaccine. The study, taken as a whole, reports: Dominant at 160-218 and 743-854, vaccine-associated CD4 TCRs also spanned spike. Unmutated regions of variants are reportedly targeted by nearly half of spike-specific TCRs. Donors in the cohort were predominantly white British and more often female, and clonal diversity was possibly underestimated. Repertoires were obtained only post-peak T cell response.

The CDR3 has 17 residues. The V and J ends lost 3 bases and 4 bases respectively, with 21 bases between them. CDR1 is ENHRY and CDR2 is SYGVKD in the germline V gene. Concerning this clone: Its antigen remains unknown.

Generated by immunoSEQ multiplex PCR, the TCRdb table keeps only in-frame clones and is missing some. Of 150,000 to 200,000 clones listed, about 91% are singletons. The sample in question was peripheral blood, obtained 28 days after the second AZD1222 dose. The rearrangement joins TRBV10-3 to TRBJ2-5; possibly TRBD1 or TRBD2 for D (5 bases each). The sequence derives from an adult who received the AZD1222 COVID-19 vaccine. CDR3 sequence reads: CAISDSTSGRPGETQYF. The CDR3 nucleotides are TGTGCCATCAGTGATTCTACCTCGGGACGCCCTGGAGAGACCCAGTACTTC.